The 17 T cell receptor beta chains given below trace back to one sample, sequenced in a study of early T cells in non-severe SARS-CoV-2 infection. TCRdb ran MiXCR on the 5' RACE reads and lists one entry per CDR3 protein. This sample yields roughly 41,000 distinct CDR3 sequences, of which roughly 6% are seen a single time; roughly 25% belongs to the top ten. Sequencing input: whole blood. These TCRs come from an adult who was a healthcare worker with PCR-confirmed SARS-CoV-2 infection or an uninfected control (not recorded which).

In nucleotides, the CDR3 is TGTGCCAGCAGCCGAGATTTGAGGGATACGCAGTATTTT. This gives the protein CASSRDLRDTQYF. This rearrangement joins TRBV14 to TRBJ2-3; D ambiguous. V lost 4 bases and J 6 bases, leaving 11 bases between the germline ends. The CDR3 contains 13 residues. Per germline, CDR1 SGHDN and CDR2 FVKESK.

This clonotype was detected ten times or more. V gene TRBV28 combines with J gene TRBJ2-7; 10 bases are shared with TRBD1. Germline CDR1 and CDR2: MDHEN and SYDVKM. V was pared by 8 bases and J by 2 bases, with 3 bases of the junction left unmatched. This CDR3 spans 13 amino acids. CDR3 bases: TGTGCCAGCCTCGGGACAGGGGCCTACGAGCAGTACTTC. The encoded protein is CASLGTGAYEQYF.

There are many counts of this clonotype. The chain couples TRBV5-1 to TRBJ2-3, with 10 bases aligning to TRBD2. This CDR3 comprises 16 residues. Looked up from germline, CDR1 is SGHRS and CDR2 is YFSETQ. Germline trimming cut 0 bases from V and 5 bases from J; bases unmatched to any gene: 6. CDR3 amino acids: CASSLGVAGGGDTQYF. The CDR3 nucleotides read TGCGCCAGCAGCTTGGGCGTAGCGGGAGGAGGAGATACGCAGTATTTT.

In this sample, this clonotype turned up many times. The chain employs TRBV20-1 and TRBJ2-3, with unresolved D. Trimming left V 0 bases short and J 5 bases short, with 3 bases between. Germline V lookup: CDR1 DFQATT, CDR2 SNEGSKA (reference sequence). The CDR3 extends over 11 amino acids. The CDR3: CSARDGDTQYF. CDR3 DNA: TGCAGTGCTAGAGATGGAGATACGCAGTATTTT.

This clonotype was seen repeatedly, ten times or more. The chain joins TRBV29-1 to TRBJ2-1; TRBD2 matches at 12 bases. The length of the CDR3 is 13 residues. J lost 8 bases, V lost 6 bases, and 5 bases had no gene match. Germline V gives CDR1 SQVTM, CDR2 ANQGSEA. This CDR3 reads CSVPGLAGYEQFF. CDR3 sequence (DNA): TGCAGCGTACCAGGACTAGCGGGGTATGAGCAGTTCTTC.

This clonotype was observed a handful of times. The V call is TRBV7-2, the J call TRBJ2-5; D may be TRBD2 (6 bases). The ends were cut back, 1 base at V and 4 bases at J, with 16 bases in the middle. CDR3 length equals 16 residues. Looked up from germline, CDR1 is SGHTA and CDR2 is FQGNSA. CDR3 in amino acids: CASSLVSSVGRETQYF. CDR3 nucleotides: TGTGCCAGCAGCTTAGTGTCTAGCGTAGGGCGAGAGACCCAGTACTTC.

This clonotype has at least ten counts. The rearrangement uses TRBV20-1 and TRBJ2-1, with 13 bases aligning to TRBD2. V was pared by 0 bases and J by 6 bases, with 8 bases of the junction left unmatched. The CDR3 sequence is 17 residues long. Germline values: CDR1 DFQATT, CDR2 SNEGSKA (reference sequence). CDR3 in amino acids: CSARDLKLAGGTNEQFF. The CDR3 DNA sequence: TGCAGTGCTAGAGATTTAAAACTAGCGGGAGGGACCAATGAGCAGTTCTTC.

As concerns this clonotype: A much more abundant neighbour one base away suggests this may be a read error. This chain joins TRBV27 and TRBJ1-1; 12 nucleotides agree with TRBD1. There are 16 residues in the CDR3. The germline CDR1 and CDR2 sequences are MNHEY and SMNVEV (reference sequence). CDR3 in amino acids: CASSFLGDRGRPETFF. DNA of the CDR3: TGTGCCAGCAGTTTCTTGGGGGACAGGGGGCGGCCTGAAACTTTCTTT.

DNA for the CDR3: TGTGCCAGCAGCCTCATCCGCACAGATACGCAGTATTTT. Encoded protein: CASSLIRTDTQYF. The chain couples TRBV7-2 to TRBJ2-3; D not resolved. The CDR3 spans 13 residues. Trimming cost V 5 bases and J 1 base, with 7 bases left between them. Germline V lookup: CDR1 SGHTA, CDR2 FQGNSA.

This clonotype occurred a few times. Germline is not matched at one junction end, which may reflect a read error. V is TRBV7-7 and J is TRBJ2-2; tentative D call: TRBD2 (5 bases). The CDR3 loop spans 13 amino acids. Germline loops: CDR1 SSHAT, CDR2 FNYEAQ (reference sequence). CDR3 DNA sequence: TGTGCTAGCAGCTTAGCCGGGAACGGGGAGCTGTTTTTT. It encodes CASSLAGNGELFF.

About this clonotype itself: A clone one base away is much larger, so this may be a read error. The CDR3 region has the DNA TGTGCCAGCAGCCAGGAGGTTTGGAGCACAGAAACGCAGTATTTT. Its translation: CASSQEVWSTETQYF. The chain links TRBV4-2 to TRBJ2-3; a possible D gene is TRBD2 (5 bases). The germline V gene has CDR1 LGHNA and CDR2 YNFKEQ. The CDR3 length is 15 residues.

In its sample, this clonotype was seen many times. V gene TRBV5-1 combines with J gene TRBJ2-2; 8 bases agree with TRBD2. V trimming: 0 bases; J trimming: 5 bases; junction bases outside the gene matches: 3. Per the germline V gene, CDR1 is SGHRS and CDR2 is YFSETQ. The CDR3 extends over 15 amino acids. This CDR3 is CASSLVAGQTGELFF. CDR3 nucleotides: TGCGCCAGCAGCTTGGTAGCGGGACAAACCGGGGAGCTGTTTTTT.

In its sample, this clonotype was seen a few times. The rearrangement joins TRBV5-5 to TRBJ1-2; tentatively, D is TRBD1 (5 bases). Germline V lookup: CDR1 SGHKS, CDR2 YYEKEE (reference sequence). The CDR3 has 15 amino acids. Trimming left V 6 bases short and J 0 bases short, with 15 bases between. CDR3 in amino acids: CASTGSGRSNYGYTF. The CDR3 DNA is TGTGCCAGCACCGGTTCAGGGAGGTCTAACTATGGCTACACCTTC. The complete variable domain, with remaining parts taken from reference TRBV5-5 and TRBJ1-2, reads DAGVTQSPTHLIKTRGQQVTLRCSPISGHKSVSWYQQVLGQGPQFIFQYYEKEERGRGNFPDRFSARQFPNYSSELNVNALLLGDSALYLCASTGSGRSNYGYTFGSGTRLTVV.

The genes are TRBV5-1 and TRBJ2-1, with 8 bases identical to TRBD2. Germline V gene data show CDR1 as SGHRS and CDR2 as YFSETQ. This CDR3 contains 15 residues. Trimming took 3 bases from V and 6 from J; bases not matched to a gene: 8. The CDR3 region is CASSSSGAGVNEQFF. CDR3 DNA: TGCGCCAGCAGCTCTTCCGGAGCGGGAGTCAATGAGCAGTTCTTC. The full variable domain, rest sourced from reference TRBV5-1 and TRBJ2-1, is KAGVTQTPRYLIKTRGQQVTLSCSPISGHRSVSWYQQTPGQGLQFLFEYFSETQRNKGNFPGRFSGRQFSNSRSEMNVSTLELGDSALYLCASSSSGAGVNEQFFGPGTRLTVL.

This clonotype occurred a few times. This sequence joins TRBV20-1 and TRBJ2-1, with no clear D. Germline CDR1 and CDR2: DFQATT and SNEGSKA (reference sequence). The CDR3 has 14 amino acids. V lost 2 bases and J 2 bases, leaving 10 bases between the germline ends. The CDR3 protein is CSARLAGPYNEQFF. The CDR3 DNA reads TGCAGTGCTAGATTGGCTGGCCCCTACAATGAGCAGTTCTTC.

This clonotype was counted ten times or more. The CDR3 protein is CASRSYNEQFF. The CDR3 region has the DNA TGTGCCAGCAGGTCCTACAATGAGCAGTTCTTC. This rearrangement joins TRBV2 to TRBJ2-1; the D is unclear. The CDR3 is 11 residues long. The ends were cut back, 6 bases at V and 1 base at J, with 1 base in the middle. The germline V gene encodes CDR1 SNHLY and CDR2 FYNNEI.

This chain links TRBV18 with TRBJ2-7; TRBD1 aligns across 11 bases. CDR1 and CDR2 (germline): KGHSH, LQKENI. V shed 5 bases and J 4 bases; nucleotides not matched to a gene: 4. This CDR3 has 14 residues. The CDR3 DNA follows: TGTGCCAGCTCATCCGGGACAGGGGGGTACGAGCAGTACTTC. It specifies CASSSGTGGYEQYF.